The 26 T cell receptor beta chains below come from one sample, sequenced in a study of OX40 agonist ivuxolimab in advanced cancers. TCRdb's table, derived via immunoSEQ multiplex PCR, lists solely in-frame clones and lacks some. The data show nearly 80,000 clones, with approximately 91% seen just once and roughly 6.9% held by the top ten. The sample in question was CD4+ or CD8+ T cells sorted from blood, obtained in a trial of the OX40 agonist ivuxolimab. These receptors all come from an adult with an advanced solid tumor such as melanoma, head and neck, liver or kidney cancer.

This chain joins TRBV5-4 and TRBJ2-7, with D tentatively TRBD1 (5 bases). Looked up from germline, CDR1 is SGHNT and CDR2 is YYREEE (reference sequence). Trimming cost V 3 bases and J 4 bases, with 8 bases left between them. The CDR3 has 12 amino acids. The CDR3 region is CASSYQGYEQYF. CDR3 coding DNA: TGTGCCAGCAGCTATCAGGGTTACGAGCAGTACTTC.

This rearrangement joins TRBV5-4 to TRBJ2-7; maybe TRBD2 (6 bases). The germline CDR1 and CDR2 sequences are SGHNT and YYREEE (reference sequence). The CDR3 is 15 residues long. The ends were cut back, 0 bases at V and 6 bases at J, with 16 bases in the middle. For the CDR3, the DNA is TGTGCCAGCAGCTTGGATTTACTAGCTAGCAGCGAGCAGTACTTC. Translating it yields CASSLDLLASSEQYF.

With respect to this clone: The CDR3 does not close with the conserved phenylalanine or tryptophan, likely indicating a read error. The CDR3 region has the DNA TGTGCCAGCAGTGACGGGGGGACGGGTCAGCCCCAGCATCTT. Its translation: CASSDGGTGQPQHL. The chain combines TRBV9 with TRBJ1-5, with D possibly being TRBD1 (5 bases). CDR1 and CDR2 from the germline V gene are SGDLS and YYNGEE. The CDR3 has 14 residues. Trimming took off 5 bases at V and 6 bases at J, with 15 bases between the two ends.

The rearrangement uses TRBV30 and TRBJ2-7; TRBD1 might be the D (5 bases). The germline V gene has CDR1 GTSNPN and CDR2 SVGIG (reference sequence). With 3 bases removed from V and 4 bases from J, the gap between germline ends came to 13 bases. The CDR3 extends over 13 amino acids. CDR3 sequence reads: CAWSGSGLYEQYF. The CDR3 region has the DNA TGTGCCTGGAGCGGTTCAGGGCTTTACGAGCAGTACTTC.

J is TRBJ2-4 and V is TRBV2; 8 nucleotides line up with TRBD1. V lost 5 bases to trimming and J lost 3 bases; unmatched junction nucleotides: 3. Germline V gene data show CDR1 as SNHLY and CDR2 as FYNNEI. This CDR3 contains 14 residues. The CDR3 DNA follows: TGTGCCAGCAGTCCACAGGGGGACAAAAACATTCAGTACTTC. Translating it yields CASSPQGDKNIQYF.

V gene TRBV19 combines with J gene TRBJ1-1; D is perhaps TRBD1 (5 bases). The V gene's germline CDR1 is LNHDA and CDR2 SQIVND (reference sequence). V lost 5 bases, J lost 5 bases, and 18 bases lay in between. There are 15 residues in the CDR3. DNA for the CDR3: TGTGCCAGTAGTCTAGCGGGGGATTTGGGAACTGAAGCTTTCTTT. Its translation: CASSLAGDLGTEAFF. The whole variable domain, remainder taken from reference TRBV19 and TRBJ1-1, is DGGITQSPKYLFRKEGQNVTLSCEQNLNHDAMYWYRQDPGQGLRLIYYSQIVNDFQKGDIAEGYSVSREKKESFPLTVTSAQKNPTAFYLCASSLAGDLGTEAFFGQGTRLTVV.

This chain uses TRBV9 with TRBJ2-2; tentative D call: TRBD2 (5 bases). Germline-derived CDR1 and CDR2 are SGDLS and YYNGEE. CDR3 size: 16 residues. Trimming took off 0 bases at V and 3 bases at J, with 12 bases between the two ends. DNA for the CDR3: TGTGCCAGCAGCGTAGAAGGCAGCGGTCACACCGGGGAGCTGTTTTTT. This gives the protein CASSVEGSGHTGELFF.

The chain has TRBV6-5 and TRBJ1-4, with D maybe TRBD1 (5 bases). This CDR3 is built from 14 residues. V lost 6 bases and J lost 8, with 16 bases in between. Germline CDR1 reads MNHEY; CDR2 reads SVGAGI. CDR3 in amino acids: CASRGAWDREKLFF. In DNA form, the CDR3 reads TGTGCCAGCAGAGGCGCGTGGGACCGGGAAAAACTGTTTTTT.

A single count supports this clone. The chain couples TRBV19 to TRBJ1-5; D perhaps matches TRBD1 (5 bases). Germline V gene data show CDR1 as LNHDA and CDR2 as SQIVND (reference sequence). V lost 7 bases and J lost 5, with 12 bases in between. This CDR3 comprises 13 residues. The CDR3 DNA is TGTGCCAGTACCAGCAGGGACCATCAGCCCCAGCATTTT. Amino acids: CASTSRDHQPQHF.

CDR3 loop: CASSSTGHISGNTIYF. The CDR3 DNA is TGTGCCAGCAGTTCGACGGGACACATCTCTGGAAACACCATATATTTT. This chain uses TRBV28 with TRBJ1-3, with D possibly matching TRBD1 (6 bases). The germline CDR1 and CDR2 sequences are MDHEN and SYDVKM. This CDR3 region has 16 residues. Trimming shortened V by 4 bases and J by 0 bases, and 13 bases separated the two germline ends.

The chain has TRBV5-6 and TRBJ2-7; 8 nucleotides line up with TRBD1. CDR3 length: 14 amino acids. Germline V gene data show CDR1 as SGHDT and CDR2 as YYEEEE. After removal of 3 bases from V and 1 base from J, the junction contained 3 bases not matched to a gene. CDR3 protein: CASSWTGSSYEQYF. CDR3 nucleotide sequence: TGTGCCAGCAGCTGGACAGGGTCGTCCTACGAGCAGTACTTC.

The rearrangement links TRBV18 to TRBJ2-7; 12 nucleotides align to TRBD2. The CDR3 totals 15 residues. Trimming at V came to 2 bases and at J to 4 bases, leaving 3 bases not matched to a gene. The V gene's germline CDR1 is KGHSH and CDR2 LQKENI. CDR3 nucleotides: TGTGCCAGCTCACCAGCGACTAGCGGGAGATACGAGCAGTACTTC. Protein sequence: CASSPATSGRYEQYF. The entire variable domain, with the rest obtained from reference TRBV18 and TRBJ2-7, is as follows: NAGVMQNPRHLVRRRGQEARLRCSPMKGHSHVYWYRQLPEEGLKFMVYLQKENIIDESGMPKERFSAEFPKEGPSILRIQQVVRGDSAAYFCASSPATSGRYEQYFGPGTRLTVT.

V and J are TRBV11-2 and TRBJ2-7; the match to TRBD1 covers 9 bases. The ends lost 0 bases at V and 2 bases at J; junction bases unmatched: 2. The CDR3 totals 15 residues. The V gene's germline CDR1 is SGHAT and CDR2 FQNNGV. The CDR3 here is CASSLETGGAYEQYF. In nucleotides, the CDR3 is TGTGCCAGCAGCTTAGAGACAGGGGGGGCCTACGAGCAGTACTTC.

DNA for the CDR3: TGCAGCATAGGACTAGCAGAGACCCAGTACTTC. Its translation is CSIGLAETQYF. The rearrangement joins TRBV29-1 to TRBJ2-5; 8 bases fit TRBD2. With V trimmed by 8 bases and J by 4 bases, 3 bases remained unmatched. The CDR3 consists of 11 residues. Per germline, CDR1 SQVTM and CDR2 ANQGSEA.

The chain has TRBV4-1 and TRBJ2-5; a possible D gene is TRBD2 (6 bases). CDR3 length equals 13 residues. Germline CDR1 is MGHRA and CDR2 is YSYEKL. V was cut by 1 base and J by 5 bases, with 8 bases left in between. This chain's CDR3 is CASSQAGRETQYF. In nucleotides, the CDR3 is TGCGCCAGCAGCCAAGCGGGGAGGGAGACCCAGTACTTC.

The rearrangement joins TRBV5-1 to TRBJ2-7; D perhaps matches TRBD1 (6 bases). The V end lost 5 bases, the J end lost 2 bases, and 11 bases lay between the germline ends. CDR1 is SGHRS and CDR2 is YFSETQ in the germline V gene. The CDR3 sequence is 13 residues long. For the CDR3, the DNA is TGCGCCAGCAGTAGGGACATTCCCTACGAGCAGTACTTC. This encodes CASSRDIPYEQYF. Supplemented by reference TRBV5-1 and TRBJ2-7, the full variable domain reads KAGVTQTPRYLIKTRGQQVTLSCSPISGHRSVSWYQQTPGQGLQFLFEYFSETQRNKGNFPGRFSGRQFSNSRSEMNVSTLELGDSALYLCASSRDIPYEQYFGPGTRLTVT.

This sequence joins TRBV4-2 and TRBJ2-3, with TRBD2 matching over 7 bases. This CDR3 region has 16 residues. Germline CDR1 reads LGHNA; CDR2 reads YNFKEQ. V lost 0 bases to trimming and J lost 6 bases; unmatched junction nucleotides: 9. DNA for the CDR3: TGTGCCAGCAGCCAAGAGCGGACTAGGGTTAGGGATACGCAGTATTTT. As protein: CASSQERTRVRDTQYF.

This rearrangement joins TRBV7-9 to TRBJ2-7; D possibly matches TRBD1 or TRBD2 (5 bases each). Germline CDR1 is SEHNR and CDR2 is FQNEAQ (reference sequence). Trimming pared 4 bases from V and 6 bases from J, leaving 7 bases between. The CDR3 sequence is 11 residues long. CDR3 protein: CASSSGGEQYF. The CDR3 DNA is TGTGCCAGCAGCTCTGGGGGCGAGCAGTACTTC.

The CDR3 region has the DNA TGTGCCAGCACCCTCACAGCAGGGGGGTATGGCTACACCTTC. It is translated as CASTLTAGGYGYTF. The V gene is TRBV6-6, the J gene TRBJ1-2, with 7 bases identical to TRBD1. CDR1 MNHNY and CDR2 SVGAGI come from the germline V gene (reference sequence). Unmatched junction bases numbered 10, after V lost 7 bases and J lost 5 bases. This CDR3 is 14 amino acids long.

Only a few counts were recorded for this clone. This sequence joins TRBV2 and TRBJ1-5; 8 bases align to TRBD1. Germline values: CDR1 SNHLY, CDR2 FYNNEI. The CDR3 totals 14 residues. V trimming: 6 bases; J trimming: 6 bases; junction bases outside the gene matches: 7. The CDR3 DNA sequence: TGTGCCAGCAGCCACAGGGGGTTGGGTCAGCCCCAGCATTTT. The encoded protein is CASSHRGLGQPQHF.

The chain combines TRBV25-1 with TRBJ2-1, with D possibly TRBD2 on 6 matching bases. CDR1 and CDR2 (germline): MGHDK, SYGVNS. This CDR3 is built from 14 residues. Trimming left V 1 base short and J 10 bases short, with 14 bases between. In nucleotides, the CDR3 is TGTGCCAGCAGTGAATCGCGGGACCAGGTGGAGCAGTTCTTC. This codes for CASSESRDQVEQFF.

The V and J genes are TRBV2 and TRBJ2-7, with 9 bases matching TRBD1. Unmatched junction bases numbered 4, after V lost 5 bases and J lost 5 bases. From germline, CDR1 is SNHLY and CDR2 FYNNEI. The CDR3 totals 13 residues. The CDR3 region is CASSWDRANEQYF. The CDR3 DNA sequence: TGTGCCAGCAGTTGGGACAGGGCCAACGAGCAGTACTTC.

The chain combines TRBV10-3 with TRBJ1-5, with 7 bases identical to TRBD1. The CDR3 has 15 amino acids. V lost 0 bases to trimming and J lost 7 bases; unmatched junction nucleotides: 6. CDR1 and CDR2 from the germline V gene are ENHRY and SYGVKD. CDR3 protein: CAISESTGFSQPQHF. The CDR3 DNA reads TGTGCCATCAGTGAGTCGACAGGGTTCTCACAGCCCCAGCATTTT.

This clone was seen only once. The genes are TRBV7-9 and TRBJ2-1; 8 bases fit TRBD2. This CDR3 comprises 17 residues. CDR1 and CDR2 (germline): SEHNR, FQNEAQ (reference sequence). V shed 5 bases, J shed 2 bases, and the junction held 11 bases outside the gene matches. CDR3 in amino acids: CASSPGGLAGTYNEQFF. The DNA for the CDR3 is TGTGCCAGCAGCCCCGGCGGGCTAGCGGGTACCTACAATGAGCAGTTCTTC.

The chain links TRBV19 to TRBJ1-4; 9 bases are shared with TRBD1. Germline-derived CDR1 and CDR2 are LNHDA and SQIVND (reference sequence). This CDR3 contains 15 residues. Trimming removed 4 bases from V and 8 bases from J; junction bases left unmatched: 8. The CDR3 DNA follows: TGTGCCAGTAGTACCCGGACAGGGGAAAGCGAAAAACTGTTTTTT. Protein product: CASSTRTGESEKLFF. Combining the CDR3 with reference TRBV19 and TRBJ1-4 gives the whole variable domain DGGITQSPKYLFRKEGQNVTLSCEQNLNHDAMYWYRQDPGQGLRLIYYSQIVNDFQKGDIAEGYSVSREKKESFPLTVTSAQKNPTAFYLCASSTRTGESEKLFFGSGTQLSVL.

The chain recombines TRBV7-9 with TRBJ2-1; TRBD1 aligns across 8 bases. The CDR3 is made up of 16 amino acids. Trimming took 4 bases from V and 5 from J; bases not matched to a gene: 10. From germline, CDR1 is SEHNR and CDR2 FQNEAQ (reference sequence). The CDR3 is CASSWYRDRFNNEQFF. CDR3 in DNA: TGTGCCAGCAGCTGGTACCGGGACAGGTTCAACAATGAGCAGTTCTTC.